These T cell receptor beta chains were read from a single sample in a study of shared clonotypes between healthy human individuals. The data were produced by immunoSEQ multiplex PCR, yet TCRdb's version contains in-frame clones alone and is incomplete. The sample includes about 490,000 clones, about 78% of them seen just once. The sequenced sample consisted of PBMCs. Every receptor here comes from a woman aged 40 to 50 in good health. Some clones in this sample may be carry-over from other donors' samples. Both conserved end residues are part of each CDR3. The D gene is left open where the match is weak. Clone size is stated in some rows and not others, as once, few, many or a class when expanded.

V: TRBV7-9
J: TRBJ1-2
size: .
D: .
CDR3: CASSPPTAWHGYTF
DNA: TGTGCCAGCAGCCCCCCGACGGCCTGGCATGGCTACACCTTC

V: TRBV4-3
J: TRBJ1-1
size: .
D: .
CDR3: CASSQEPDTTEAFF
DNA: TGCGCCAGCAGCCAAGAGCCGGATACCACTGAAGCTTTCTTT

V: TRBV10-3
J: TRBJ1-6
size: .
D: .
CDR3: CAIRQGDSPLHF
DNA: TGTGCCATCAGGCAGGGAGACTCACCCCTCCACTTT

V: TRBV19
J: TRBJ1-2
size: .
D: .
CDR3: CASKPGEAVGNYGYTF
DNA: TGTGCCAGTAAACCCGGGGAGGCAGTTGGGAACTATGGCTACACCTTC

V: TRBV2
J: TRBJ1-5
size: many
D: .
CDR3: CASSQIRVSNQPQHF
DNA: TGTGCCAGCAGTCAAATCAGGGTTAGCAATCAGCCCCAGCATTTT

V: TRBV19
J: TRBJ1-5
size: once
D: .
CDR3: CASSMLYQPQHF
DNA: TGTGCCAGTAGTATGCTCTATCAGCCCCAGCATTTT

V: TRBV28
J: TRBJ1-2
size: .
D: .
CDR3: CASSSLSELGGVHGYTF
DNA: TGTGCCAGCAGTTCATTATCCGAACTGGGGGGCGTGCATGGCTACACCTTC

V: TRBV21-1
J: TRBJ1-2
size: .
D: .
CDR3: CASSRRRDRGYCGYTF
DNA: TGTGCCAGCAGCCGTAGACGAGACAGGGGGTATTGTGGCTACACCTTC

V: TRBV18
J: TRBJ2-2
size: .
D: .
CDR3: CASSPRGQNTGELFF
DNA: TGTGCCAGCTCACCACGTGGACAGAACACCGGGGAGCTGTTTTTT

V: TRBV12-5
J: TRBJ1-1
size: .
D: TRBD1
CDR3: CASGTGGQNTEAFF
DNA: TGTGCTAGTGGGACAGGGGGACAAAACACTGAAGCTTTCTTT

V: TRBV5-1
J: TRBJ2-3
size: .
D: TRBD2
CDR3: CASSGAGGLVGTDTQYF
DNA: TGCGCCAGCAGCGGAGCGGGAGGGTTGGTCGGCACAGATACGCAGTATTTT

V: TRBV29-1
J: TRBJ1-2
size: .
D: .
CDR3: CSVVSNYGYTF
DNA: TGCAGCGTTGTCTCGAACTATGGCTACACCTTC

V: TRBV10-3
J: TRBJ1-4
size: .
D: .
CDR3: CAISERRATNEKLFF
DNA: TGTGCCATCAGTGAGAGACGGGCAACTAATGAAAAACTGTTTTTT

V: TRBV7-9
J: TRBJ2-2
size: .
D: .
CDR3: CASSFRKNTGEPFF
DNA: TGTGCCAGCAGCTTCAGAAAGAACACCGGGGAGCCGTTTTTT

V: TRBV7-3
J: TRBJ1-1
size: .
D: TRBD1
CDR3: CASSLIGGTGAAFF
DNA: TGTGCCAGCAGCTTGATCGGAGGGACAGGGGCCGCTTTCTTT

V: TRBV5-1
J: TRBJ2-3
size: .
D: .
CDR3: CASSRLNVGTDTQYF
DNA: TGCGCCAGCAGCCGCCTCAATGTGGGGACAGATACGCAGTATTTT

V: TRBV6-5
J: TRBJ1-5
size: many
D: .
CDR3: CASKASNDQPQHF
DNA: TGTGCCAGCAAGGCGTCGAATGATCAGCCCCAGCATTTT

V: TRBV5-1
J: TRBJ2-3
size: .
D: .
CDR3: CASSLSGQITDTQYF
DNA: TGCGCCAGCAGCTTGTCCGGACAGATCACAGATACGCAGTATTTT

V: TRBV5-1
J: TRBJ2-3
size: .
D: .
CDR3: CASSSRTDTQYF
DNA: TGCGCCAGCAGCTCGAGGACGGATACGCAGTATTTT

V: TRBV4-1
J: TRBJ1-1
size: .
D: .
CDR3: CASSLGLWDTEAFF
DNA: TGCGCCAGCAGCCTAGGACTGTGGGACACTGAAGCTTTCTTT